These T cell receptor beta chains were read from a single sample in a study of T cell responses to AZD1222 COVID-19 vaccine. The method was immunoSEQ multiplex PCR; TCRdb's version includes in-frame clones alone and lacks a portion of them. The data hold about 100,000 clones, with 88% observed a single time. Material: peripheral blood, obtained on day 0 of AZD1222 vaccination. The receptors here all came from an adult in good health. Each CDR3 is given with its conserved first and last residue. D genes are given only for firm matches. Clone size is shown for a subset of rows, as once, few, many or a class of expanded clone.

D	V	J	size	DNA	CDR3
.	TRBV7-8	TRBJ2-5	.	TGTGCCAGCAGCCCTCCACGACCAAGAAGGGGCCAAGAGACCCAGTACTTC	CASSPPRPRRGQETQYF
TRBD1	TRBV27	TRBJ1-5	.	TGTGCCAGCAGTGGACAGGGGGCACGCCAGCCCCAGCATTTT	CASSGQGARQPQHF
TRBD1	TRBV7-9	TRBJ1-1	.	TGTGCCAGCAGCCCGGGACAGGGTGACACTGAAGCTTTCTTT	CASSPGQGDTEAFF
TRBD2	TRBV9	TRBJ2-5	.	TGTGCCAGCAGCATGAGACTAGCGGGAGATGGGGTAGGAGAGACCCAGTACTTC	CASSMRLAGDGVGETQYF
.	TRBV4-1	TRBJ1-5	.	TGCGCCAGCAGCCAAGGGCCAGGGAAAGAACGCAATCAGCCCCAGCATTTT	CASSQGPGKERNQPQHF
TRBD2	TRBV4-1	TRBJ2-5	.	TGCGCCAGCAGCCCCGTCGGGACTAGCGGGAGGGCCGGAGAGACCCAGTACTTC	CASSPVGTSGRAGETQYF
.	TRBV5-5	TRBJ1-5	.	TGTGCCAGCAGCTTGGATGGGGGGCCCCAGCATTTT	CASSLDGGPQHF
TRBD2	TRBV29-1	TRBJ2-1	.	TGCAGCGTTGAAGAGGACGGACTAGCGGGAGATGAGCAGTTCTTC	CSVEEDGLAGDEQFF
.	TRBV2	TRBJ2-3	.	TGTGCCAGCCAATACACAGATACGCAGTATTTT	CASQYTDTQYF
TRBD1	TRBV7-9	TRBJ2-7	.	TGTGCCAGCAGCCCGATCTGGACAGGGGCCCGGGACGAGCAGTACTTC	CASSPIWTGARDEQYF
.	TRBV28	TRBJ1-1	.	TGTGCCAGCAGCCCGGGGGGCAGAAATTTACCCATGAACACTGAAGCTTTCTTT	CASSPGGRNLPMNTEAFF
.	TRBV6-5	TRBJ1-6	.	TGTGCCAGCAGTTACGGGGCGGAAAATTCACCCCTCCACTTT	CASSYGAENSPLHF
TRBD2	TRBV3-1/TRBV3-2	TRBJ2-3	.	TGTGCCAGCAGCTCTAGCGGGAGGACCACAGATACGCAGTATTTT	CASSSSGRTTDTQYF
.	TRBV29-1	TRBJ1-3	.	TGCAGCGTTGAAGATCATTCTGGAAACACCATATATTTT	CSVEDHSGNTIYF
TRBD1	TRBV7-8	TRBJ2-7	.	TGTGCCAGCAGCCCACAGGGGGCGCGGGTCTACGAGCAGTACTTC	CASSPQGARVYEQYF
.	TRBV3-1/TRBV3-2	TRBJ2-1	.	TGTGCCAGCAGCTCGACTCCTTCGGTCATCGATGAGCAGTTCTTC	CASSSTPSVIDEQFF
.	TRBV7-2	TRBJ1-1	.	TGTGCCAGCAGCTTTGGTCGGGAAATCGAAGCTTTCTTT	CASSFGREIEAFF
.	TRBV21-1	TRBJ2-5	.	TGTGCCAGCAGCAAAACGGCTAGCGGGAGTCGAGAGACCCAGTACTTC	CASSKTASGSRETQYF
TRBD2	TRBV19	TRBJ2-1	.	TGTGCCAGTAGTATAGATCGAGCTAGCGGGAGAGTCTACAATGAGCAGTTCTTC	CASSIDRASGRVYNEQFF
.	TRBV15	TRBJ1-3	.	TGTGCCACCAGCAGGGACCCAACCAGTACCTCTGGAAACACCATATATTTT	CATSRDPTSTSGNTIYF
.	TRBV18	TRBJ1-2	.	TGTGCCAGCTCACCATCCCTGACAGTGCCGCCTAACTATGGCTACACCTTC	CASSPSLTVPPNYGYTF
TRBD2	TRBV7-9	TRBJ2-1	.	TGTGCCAGCTTCAAGACCGGGGAGGGAGCTAATGAGCAGTTCTTC	CASFKTGEGANEQFF
.	TRBV30	TRBJ2-3	.	TGTGCCTGGAGTGACGGGGGAGATACGCAGTATTTT	CAWSDGGDTQYF
.	TRBV7-2	TRBJ2-7	.	TGTGCCAGCAGCTTATGGTCCTACGAGCAGTACTTC	CASSLWSYEQYF
TRBD2	TRBV27	TRBJ2-1	.	TGTGCCAGCAGTTTTACTATAGCGGGAGGGCCTGTTGATGAGCAGTTCTTC	CASSFTIAGGPVDEQFF
.	TRBV4-3	TRBJ1-2	.	TGCGCCAGCAGCCAAGATACGTTCCAGGGCCCACTCTCTGGCTACACCTTC	CASSQDTFQGPLSGYTF
TRBD2	TRBV7-9	TRBJ2-1	few	TGTGCCACACGGACTAGCGGGAGGGGAAATGAGCAGTTCTTC	CATRTSGRGNEQFF
.	TRBV11-3	TRBJ2-1	once	TGTGCCAGCAGCTTAGGGTTACCCTGGGGTGAGCAGTTCTTC	CASSLGLPWGEQFF
.	TRBV5-1	TRBJ2-2	once	TGCGCCAGCAGCTTGAGGTTTGAGGTTCGTGGCACCGGGGAGCTGTTTTTT	CASSLRFEVRGTGELFF